There are many counts of the clone carrying this T cell receptor beta chain. This sample was included in a study of regulatory T cells in long-lasting Graves disease. Time point reported: persistent/refractory GD, antithyroid drugs over 5 years with positive TRAb. Following extraction of RNA from PBMCs, that RNA was used to make the TCR library. The germline V and J ends were trimmed by 1 base and 6 bases, with 13 bases remaining between them. Germline CDR1 reads MDHEN; CDR2 reads SYDVKM. CDR3 length: 14 amino acids. Libraries of TCR beta came from iRepertoire HTBI primers plus Arm-PCR of CDR3 regions. TCRdb reanalysed the multiplex PCR reads using MiXCR and keeps one entry per CDR3 protein. Of 390,000 or so distinct CDR3 sequences in the sample, roughly 20% were seen once.

Sample: peripheral blood mononuclear cells (PBMCs), taken when the disease was refractory, from a patient treated with antithyroid drugs. The receptor's source is a woman in her thirties or forties with Graves disease. The V call is TRBV28, the J call TRBJ2-7, with D perhaps given as TRBD1 or TRBD2 (6 bases each). The CDR3 spells CASSLFPRGGEQYF. The CDR3 DNA reads TGTGCCAGCAGTTTATTCCCCAGGGGAGGCGAGCAGTACTTC.